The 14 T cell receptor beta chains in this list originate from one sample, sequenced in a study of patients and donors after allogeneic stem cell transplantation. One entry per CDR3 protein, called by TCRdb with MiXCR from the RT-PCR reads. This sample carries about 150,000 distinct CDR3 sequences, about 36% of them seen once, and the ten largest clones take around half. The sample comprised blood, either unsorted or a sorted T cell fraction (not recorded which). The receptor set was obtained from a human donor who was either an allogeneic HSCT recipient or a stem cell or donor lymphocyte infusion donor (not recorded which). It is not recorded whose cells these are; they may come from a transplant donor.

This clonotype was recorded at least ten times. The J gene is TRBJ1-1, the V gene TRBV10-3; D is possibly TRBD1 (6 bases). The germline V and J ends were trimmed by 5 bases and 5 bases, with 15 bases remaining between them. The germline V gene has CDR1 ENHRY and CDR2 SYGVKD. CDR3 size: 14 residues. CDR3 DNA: TGTGCCATCAGTTATTCGACAAGGGGGACTGAAGCTTTCTTT. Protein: CAISYSTRGTEAFF.

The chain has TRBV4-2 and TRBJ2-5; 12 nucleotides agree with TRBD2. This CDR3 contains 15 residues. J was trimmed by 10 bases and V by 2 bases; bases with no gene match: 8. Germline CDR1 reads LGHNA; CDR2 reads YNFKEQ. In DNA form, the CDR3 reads TGTGCCAGCAGCCAAACCCCTAGCGGGGGGGTTCTCCAGTACTTC. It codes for CASSQTPSGGVLQYF.

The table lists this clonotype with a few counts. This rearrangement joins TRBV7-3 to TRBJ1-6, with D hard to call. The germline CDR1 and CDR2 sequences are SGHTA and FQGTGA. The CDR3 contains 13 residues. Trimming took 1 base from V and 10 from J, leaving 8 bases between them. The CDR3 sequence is CASSLNYGSPLHF. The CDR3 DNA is TGTGCCAGCAGCTTAAATTACGGATCACCCCTCCACTTT.

CDR3 coding DNA: TGCAGTGCTCCAGGGGGGGAAGGCGCTGAAGCTTTCTTT. This encodes CSAPGGEGAEAFF. The chain carries TRBV20-1 and TRBJ1-1; 7 positions agree with TRBD1. Losses at the gene ends were 5 bases for V and 6 bases for J; bases not matched to a gene: 9. This CDR3 region has 13 residues. CDR1 is DFQATT, CDR2 SNEGSKA, per germline (reference sequence).

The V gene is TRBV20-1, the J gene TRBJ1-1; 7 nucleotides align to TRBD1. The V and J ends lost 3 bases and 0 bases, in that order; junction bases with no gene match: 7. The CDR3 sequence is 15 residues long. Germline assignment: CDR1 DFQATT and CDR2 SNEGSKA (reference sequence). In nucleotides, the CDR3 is TGCAGTGCTAGGTGGACAGGTCCTATGAACACTGAAGCTTTCTTT. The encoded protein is CSARWTGPMNTEAFF.

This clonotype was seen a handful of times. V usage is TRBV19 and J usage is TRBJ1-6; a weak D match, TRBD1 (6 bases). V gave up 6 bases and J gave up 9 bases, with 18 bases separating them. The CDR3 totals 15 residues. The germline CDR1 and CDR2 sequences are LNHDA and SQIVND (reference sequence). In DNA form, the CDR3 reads TGTGCCAGTAGGAAACTCGCAGGGGTTGGTTCACCCCTCCACTTT. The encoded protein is CASRKLAGVGSPLHF.

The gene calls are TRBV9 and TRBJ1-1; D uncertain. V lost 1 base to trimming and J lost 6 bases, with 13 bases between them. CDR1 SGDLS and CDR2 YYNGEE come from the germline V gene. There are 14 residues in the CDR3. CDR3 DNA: TGTGCCAGCAGCGTAAACGTAGGGAGCTCTGAAGCTTTCTTT. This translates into CASSVNVGSSEAFF.

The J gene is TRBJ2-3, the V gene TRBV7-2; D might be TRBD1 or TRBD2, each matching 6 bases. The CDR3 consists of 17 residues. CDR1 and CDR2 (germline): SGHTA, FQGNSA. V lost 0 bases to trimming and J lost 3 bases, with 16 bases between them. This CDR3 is CASSLAGGLAATDTQYF. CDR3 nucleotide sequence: TGTGCCAGCAGCTTAGCGGGGGGCCTAGCCGCTACAGATACGCAGTATTTT.

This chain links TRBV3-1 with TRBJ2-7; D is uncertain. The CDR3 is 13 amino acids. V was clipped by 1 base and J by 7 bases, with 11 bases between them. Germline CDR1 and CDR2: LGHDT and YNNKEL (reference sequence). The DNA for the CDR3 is TGTGCCAGCAGCCAAGGAACCGACGTTGAGCAGTACGTC. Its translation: CASSQGTDVEQYV.

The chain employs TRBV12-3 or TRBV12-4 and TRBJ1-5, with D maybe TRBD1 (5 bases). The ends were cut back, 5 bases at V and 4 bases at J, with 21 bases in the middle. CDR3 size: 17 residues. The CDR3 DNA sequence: TGTGCCAGCAGTCACACCCAAGGGGCGGGAGGAAATCAGCCCCAGCATTTT. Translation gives CASSHTQGAGGNQPQHF.

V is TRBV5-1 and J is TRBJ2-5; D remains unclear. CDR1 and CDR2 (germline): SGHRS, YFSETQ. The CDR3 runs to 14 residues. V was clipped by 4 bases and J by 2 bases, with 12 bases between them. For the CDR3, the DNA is TGCGCCAGCAGCAGGGAAGGCCCACAAGAGACCCAGTACTTC. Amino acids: CASSREGPQETQYF.

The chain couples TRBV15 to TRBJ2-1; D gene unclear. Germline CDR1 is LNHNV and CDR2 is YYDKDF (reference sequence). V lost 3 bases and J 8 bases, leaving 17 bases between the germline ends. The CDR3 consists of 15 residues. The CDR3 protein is CATSRDLGPSDEQFF. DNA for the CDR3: TGTGCCACCAGCAGGGACCTAGGCCCCTCGGATGAGCAGTTCTTC.

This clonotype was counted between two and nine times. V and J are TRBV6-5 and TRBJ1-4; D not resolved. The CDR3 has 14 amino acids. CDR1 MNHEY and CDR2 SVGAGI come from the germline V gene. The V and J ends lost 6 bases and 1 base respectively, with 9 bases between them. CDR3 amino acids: CASRGGGTNEKLFF. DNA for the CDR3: TGTGCCAGCAGGGGTGGCGGAACTAATGAAAAACTGTTTTTT.

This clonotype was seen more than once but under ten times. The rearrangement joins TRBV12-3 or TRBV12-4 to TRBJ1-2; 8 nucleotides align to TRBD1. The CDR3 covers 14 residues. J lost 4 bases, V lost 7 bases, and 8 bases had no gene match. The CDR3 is CASTLSDRGYGYTF. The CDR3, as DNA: TGTGCCAGCACCCTAAGTGACAGGGGCTATGGCTACACCTTC.